This TCR beta chain was profiled in a study of cytomegalovirus exposure and HLA in healthy donors listed by TCRdb under 2017. At the level of the whole study: A later analysis indicated that the 120 or so validation repertoires were generated on the platform also employed for the 720 or so repertoires of the first cohort. The aim of the study was to test whether cataloging public T cell receptors could identify signatures of past pathogen exposure. A separate validation cohort of roughly 130 different subjects was used in addition to the 666-subject first cohort. High-throughput TCR immunosequencing, statistical association of individual TCRs with disease status, and machine learning were combined to predict cytomegalovirus infection status.

General findings and caveats noted by the study authors: All 120 or so repertoires were used to score co-occurrence in the validation cohort in a later analysis, because that analysis had no HLA typing for the cohort. According to the authors, the approach could potentially be generalized to other disease states and immunological phenotypes. Most TCR sequences were seen in very few donors, while some public TCRs were found in many individuals. The study gave a list of 150 to 200 TCR beta chains associated with cytomegalovirus. Cytomegalovirus status was reported to be diagnosed by the classifier with high specificity and sensitivity in both the original and validation cohorts. Of the cluster scores, around 95% were above 0 in a later analysis, which found that TCRs clustered in the first cohort also tended to co-occur in the 120 or so validation repertoires. A few of the identified cytomegalovirus-associated TCR beta chains were confirmed in vitro to be specific for cytomegalovirus antigens.

Library generation was performed with the immunoSEQ multiplex PCR assay. From the authors' description of their analysis: To diagnose cytomegalovirus status from the catalog of TCR beta chain sequences, a statistical classification framework was built. TCRdb holds this immuneACCESS table with in-frame rearrangements only. Some clones are missing; in checked studies, unresolved V genes explain under half, and the rest has no known cause. V, J and clone size are those of that table, while D and trimming were read from the DNA. Present in this sample are 150,000 to 200,000 clones, roughly 96% of which were seen just once. The top ten constitute around 0.9% of the sample. Of note for this clone: Its antigen is currently not known. No much larger clone exists at a distance of one base, and base qualities are not known.

The donors belonged to the validation cohort of over a hundred subjects, which was separate from the approximately 700-subject first cohort. V lost 2 bases and J lost 1 base; the stretch between them is 7 bases long. Including the terminal cysteine and phenylalanine, the CDR3 comprises 14 residues. Only the CDR3 portion is preserved as DNA: 42 bases, with reading frame beginning at the first base. CDR1 and CDR2, looked up from the germline V gene, are SGHRS and YFSETQ. The chain is encoded by TRBV5-1 joined to TRBJ2-1; TRBD2 might be the D gene, on 6 matching bases. The sample taken for sequencing was PBMCs. The source is a woman between 18 and 29 years old in good health and CMV-seronegative. The CDR3 region has the sequence CASSFSGSYNEQFF. The DNA sequence is given as TGCGCCAGCAGCTTCAGCGGGTCCTACAATGAGCAGTTCTTC. With all but the CDR3 taken from the reference TRBV5-1 and TRBJ2-1 genes, the full variable domain is: KAGVTQTPRYLIKTRGQQVTLSCSPISGHRSVSWYQQTPGQGLQFLFEYFSETQRNKGNFPGRFSGRQFSNSRSEMNVSTLELGDSALYLCASSFSGSYNEQFFGPGTRLTVL.